The following is a T cell receptor (beta chain) sequence with its context. The data originate from a study of shared clonotypes between healthy human individuals. Memory CD4+ cells were the fraction left after CD45RA+ naive selection. After removal of 5 bases from V and 3 bases from J, the junction contained 7 bases not matched to a gene. The CDR3 has 14 amino acids. Germline V gives CDR1 MGHRA, CDR2 YSYEKL. Repertoires were generated with immunoSEQ multiplex PCR, while TCRdb's copy carries only in-frame clones and drops some. The sample lists 1,400,000 or so clones, around 98.5% occurring once. V usage is TRBV4-1 and J usage is TRBJ2-7; TRBD2 aligns across 7 bases. Sequenced input: naive CD4+ T cells sorted from blood. Subset given: CD45RA+ positively selected. This TCR was sampled from a man aged 30 to 39 in good health. DNA of the CDR3: TGCGCCAGCAGCGTCGGGGGAGGGAGCTACGAGCAGTACTTC. Its protein product is CASSVGGGSYEQYF.